The clone carrying this T cell receptor beta chain was observed at least ten times. TCR alpha and beta CDR3 regions were amplified from RNA using iRepertoire nested multiplex PCR. TCRdb re-called the multiplex PCR reads through MiXCR, storing one row per CDR3 protein. The table lists roughly 40,000 distinct CDR3 sequences, approximately 20% of them singletons, with less than 7% in the top ten. This sample is drawn from a study of glioma-infiltrating T cells. Trimming removed 4 bases at V and 5 bases at J, with 11 bases between. The CDR3 covers 13 residues. The V gene's germline CDR1 is MGHRA and CDR2 YSYEKL.

The J gene is TRBJ2-5, the V gene TRBV4-1; the D gene is possibly TRBD1 (6 bases). The receptor was derived from a human donor with low-grade glioma or glioblastoma, undergoing nonglioma brain surgery, or in good health (not recorded which). The specimen sequenced was glioma tissue, nonneoplastic brain tissue, or PBMCs (not recorded which). This chain's CDR3 is CASSLGALETQYF. CDR3 DNA sequence: TGCGCCAGCAGCCTGGGGGCCCTGGAGACCCAGTACTTC.